This TCR beta chain was observed in a study of shared clonotypes between healthy human individuals. Study-level background: Per donor, CD8 memory used one plate, CD8 naive used two, CD4 memory used three and CD4 naive used three. The study's findings and limits: As a rule, naive subsets had a larger estimated richness than memory subsets.

A word on this clone: Its antigen is unidentified.

Nashville, Tennessee was home to all donors, each a Caucasian adult. Using approximately 200 ng DNA, roughly 33,000 T cell genomes, the sorted-subset replicate PCRs were run. Measured with immunoSEQ multiplex PCR; TCRdb has only the in-frame clones, and not every one. Of 550,000 to 700,000 clones listed, roughly 73% are singletons. Sequencing input: memory CD4+ T cells sorted from blood. As to subset: CD45RA-negative fraction. This TCR came from a woman in her thirties in good health.

CDR3 nucleotides: TGTGCCAGCAGCTCCGGTGTGGTGGGCGGGCAGTACTTC. This gives the protein CASSSGVVGGQYF. The J gene is TRBJ2-7, the V gene TRBV28; no definite D call. The CDR3 totals 13 residues. Germline V gene data show CDR1 as MDHEN and CDR2 as SYDVKM. The V end was cut by 6 bases, the J end by 9 bases, with 18 bases between.